This is a list of T cell receptor beta chains from one sample in a study of beta chain features in type 1 diabetes. Clones were sequenced by immunoSEQ multiplex PCR, and TCRdb holds only the in-frame ones, with some missing. The table lists 500,000 to 850,000 clones, around 15% of them singletons. What was sequenced was naive CD4+ T cells from blood. These receptors all come from a man aged 18 to 30 with type 1 diabetes. Each CDR3 is given with its conserved first and last residue. Fields, in order: clone size, V gene, D gene, J gene, CDR3 protein, CDR3 DNA. A D gene is named only where the DNA matches it firmly. Expanded clones are given a class, and other clones once, few, many or no size at all.

.	TRBV11-3	.	TRBJ2-3	CASSLRGRSTDTQYF	TGTGCCAGCAGCCTCCGGGGCCGGAGCACAGATACGCAGTATTTT
few	TRBV9	TRBD1	TRBJ1-2	CASSPLGQGRYGYTF	TGTGCCAGCAGCCCCCTCGGACAGGGACGCTATGGCTACACCTTC
.	TRBV7-9	.	TRBJ1-1	CASSLRGVGSEAFF	TGTGCCAGCAGCTTAAGAGGGGTTGGGTCTGAAGCTTTCTTT
.	TRBV7-2	TRBD2	TRBJ2-7	CASSSGLVKPYEQYF	TGTGCCAGCAGCTCTGGACTAGTAAAACCCTACGAGCAGTACTTC
.	TRBV9	.	TRBJ1-3	CASSAPGSWSNTIYF	TGTGCCAGCAGCGCCCCGGGGAGTTGGAGCAACACCATATATTTT
.	TRBV7-2	.	TRBJ2-4	CASSFITKNIQYF	TGTGCCAGCAGCTTCATTACCAAAAACATTCAGTACTTC
few	TRBV30	.	TRBJ2-7	CAWRSGSSYEQYF	TGTGCCTGGAGGTCAGGGAGCTCCTACGAGCAGTACTTC
.	TRBV15	.	TRBJ2-7	CATSRAQETGRSYEQYF	TGTGCCACCAGCAGAGCCCAGGAAACAGGGCGGTCCTACGAGCAGTACTTC
few	TRBV25-1	.	TRBJ2-1	CASSEEATGLSYNEQFF	TGTGCCAGCAGTGAGGAGGCCACAGGGCTCTCCTACAATGAGCAGTTCTTC
few	TRBV30	TRBD1	TRBJ1-1	CAWGRQGLVTEAFF	TGTGCCTGGGGGAGACAGGGACTAGTGACTGAAGCTTTCTTT
.	TRBV18	.	TRBJ2-3	CASSPQGVSTDTQYF	TGTGCCAGCTCACCCCAAGGAGTTAGCACAGATACGCAGTATTTT
few	TRBV25-1	.	TRBJ2-6	CASSEYRAGANVLTF	TGTGCCAGCAGTGAATACAGAGCAGGGGCCAACGTCCTGACTTTC
few	TRBV6-6	.	TRBJ1-1	CASSQLYSNTEAFF	TGTGCCAGCAGCCAATTATACTCGAACACTGAAGCTTTCTTT
few	TRBV19	.	TRBJ2-7	CASRRQEAYEQYF	TGTGCCAGTCGACGACAGGAAGCCTACGAGCAGTACTTC
.	TRBV27	.	TRBJ2-7	CASSLGQGSGEQYF	TGTGCCAGCAGTTTAGGGCAGGGGTCCGGCGAGCAGTACTTC
.	TRBV7-2	.	TRBJ2-3	CASSFGADTQYF	TGTGCCAGCAGCTTTGGGGCAGATACGCAGTATTTT
.	TRBV5-4	.	TRBJ2-3	CASSLGGLSTDTQYF	TGTGCCAGCAGCTTGGGGGGGCTAAGCACAGATACGCAGTATTTT
few	TRBV5-1	.	TRBJ2-7	CASSLDGDEQYF	TGCGCCAGCAGCTTGGATGGGGACGAGCAGTACTTC
.	TRBV5-1	TRBD2	TRBJ2-5	CASSGGTSGEETQYF	TGCGCCAGCAGCGGGGGGACTAGCGGTGAAGAGACCCAGTACTTC
few	TRBV5-1	TRBD1	TRBJ2-7	CASSSQGSEQYF	TGCGCCAGCAGCTCACAGGGGAGCGAGCAGTACTTC
.	TRBV25-1	TRBD1	TRBJ1-2	CASRGQGYGYTF	TGTGCCAGCAGAGGACAGGGGTATGGCTACACCTTC
.	TRBV4-1	TRBD1	TRBJ1-3	CASSQGTGSGNTIYF	TGCGCCAGCAGCCAAGGGACAGGCTCTGGAAACACCATATATTTT
few	TRBV7-2	.	TRBJ2-1	CATSTVSSYNEQFF	TGTGCCACCTCAACGGTCAGCTCCTACAATGAGCAGTTCTTC
.	TRBV4-2	.	TRBJ2-7	CASSRGTAFPYEQYF	TGTGCCAGCAGTAGGGGCACAGCCTTTCCCTACGAGCAGTACTTC
few	TRBV5-6	TRBD1	TRBJ2-7	CASSLGTGIGYEQYF	TGTGCCAGCAGCTTGGGGACAGGGATTGGCTACGAGCAGTACTTC
many	TRBV10-3	TRBD2	TRBJ2-3	CAIRSGRATDTQYF	TGTGCCATCAGAAGCGGGAGGGCCACAGATACGCAGTATTTT
.	TRBV2	TRBD1	TRBJ2-7	CASNMDRGQEQYF	TGTGCCAGCAACATGGACAGGGGGCAAGAGCAGTACTTC
few	TRBV30	TRBD2	TRBJ2-7	CARDSGRHYEQYF	TGTGCCCGAGACAGCGGGAGGCACTACGAGCAGTACTTC
few	TRBV30	.	TRBJ2-7	CASIKGGYEQYF	TGTGCCTCCATAAAGGGGGGTTACGAGCAGTACTTC
.	TRBV5-1	TRBD2	TRBJ2-5	CASSFAGLAGQETQYF	TGCGCCAGCAGCTTCGCAGGACTAGCGGGACAAGAGACCCAGTACTTC
few	TRBV29-1	.	TRBJ1-1	CSGPGPGGSTEAFF	TGCAGCGGCCCGGGTCCGGGGGGGAGCACTGAAGCTTTCTTT
.	TRBV13	TRBD1	TRBJ2-7	CASSNAIRDRGSHRGEQYF	TGTGCCAGCAGCAACGCTATCAGGGACAGGGGCTCCCATAGAGGCGAGCAGTACTTC
.	TRBV4-1	.	TRBJ1-3	CASSQDWSGAGNTIYF	TGCGCCAGCAGCCAAGATTGGAGTGGGGCCGGAAACACCATATATTTT
few	TRBV30	TRBD1	TRBJ1-4	CAWSDPGQFEKLFF	TGTGCCTGGAGTGACCCGGGACAGTTTGAAAAACTGTTTTTT
few	TRBV30	.	TRBJ1-5	CAWSVGQNQPQHF	TGTGCCTGGAGTGTAGGGCAGAATCAGCCCCAGCATTTT
.	TRBV2	TRBD1	TRBJ2-5	CASSGRTGGETQYF	TGTGCCAGCAGTGGGAGGACAGGCGGTGAGACCCAGTACTTC
few	TRBV11-2	.	TRBJ2-4	CASSFIGVAKNIQYF	TGTGCCAGCAGCTTTATTGGCGTAGCCAAAAACATTCAGTACTTC
.	TRBV30	.	TRBJ1-4	CAWSENEKLFF	TGTGCCTGGAGTGAGAATGAAAAACTGTTTTTT
.	TRBV30	.	TRBJ2-1	CAWSSTGSYNEQFF	TGTGCCTGGAGTAGTACAGGGTCCTACAATGAGCAGTTCTTC
few	TRBV5-1	TRBD1	TRBJ1-2	CASSAGGFYGYTF	TGCGCCAGCAGCGCAGGGGGCTTCTATGGCTACACCTTC
once	TRBV5-4	.	TRBJ2-3	CASSLTMGGGHADTQYF	TGTGCCAGCAGCTTGACGATGGGCGGGGGCCATGCAGATACGCAGTATTTT
.	TRBV5-5	TRBD1	TRBJ2-7	CASSHQTGMTYEQYF	TGTGCCAGCAGCCATCAGACAGGGATGACCTACGAGCAGTACTTC
.	TRBV2	TRBD1	TRBJ2-2	CASSGTGGSTGELFF	TGTGCCAGCAGTGGCACAGGGGGGAGCACCGGGGAGCTGTTTTTT
.	TRBV30	TRBD1	TRBJ1-3	CAWSVSGTVFSGNTIYF	TGTGCCTGGAGTGTAAGCGGGACAGTGTTCTCTGGAAACACCATATATTTT
few	TRBV5-1	.	TRBJ2-1	CASSLAGTNEQFF	TGCGCCAGCAGCTTGGCCGGAACAAATGAGCAGTTCTTC
few	TRBV9	.	TRBJ2-1	CASSVGQHNEQFF	TGTGCCAGCAGCGTAGGGCAGCACAATGAGCAGTTCTTC